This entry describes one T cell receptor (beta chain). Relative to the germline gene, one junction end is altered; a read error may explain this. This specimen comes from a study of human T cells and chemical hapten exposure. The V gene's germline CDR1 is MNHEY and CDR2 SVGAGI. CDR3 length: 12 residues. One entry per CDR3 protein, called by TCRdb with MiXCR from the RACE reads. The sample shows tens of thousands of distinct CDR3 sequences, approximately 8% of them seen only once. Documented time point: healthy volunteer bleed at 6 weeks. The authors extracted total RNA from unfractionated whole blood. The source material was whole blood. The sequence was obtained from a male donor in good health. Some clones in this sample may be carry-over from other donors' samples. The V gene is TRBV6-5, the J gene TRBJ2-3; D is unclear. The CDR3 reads CASSRHQDMQYF. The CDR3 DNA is TGTGCCAGCAGCAGACATCAAGATATGCAGTATTTT.